This is a list of T cell receptor beta chains from one sample in a study of blood T cell repertoires in COVID-19. Generated by immunoSEQ multiplex PCR, the TCRdb table keeps only in-frame clones and is missing some. This table has some 390,000 clones, around 87% appearing once. The sample comprised peripheral blood. The receptors derive from a human donor in a cohort sampled during active COVID-19. Both conserved end residues are part of each CDR3. The order of the fields is V gene, CDR3 length, clone size, CDR3 protein. The size field is filled for only some rows; it gives once, few, many or a size class.

v_gene: TRBV5-4
len: 14
abundance: -
CDR3aa: CASSLGPNTGELFF

v_gene: TRBV6-5
len: 16
abundance: -
CDR3aa: CASSYTLAGLDTEAFF

v_gene: TRBV28
len: 15
abundance: -
CDR3aa: CASSLRGGTGNEQFF

v_gene: TRBV6-5
len: 14
abundance: -
CDR3aa: CASSSGQGGYEQYF

v_gene: TRBV2
len: 14
abundance: -
CDR3aa: CASSEAARTDTQYF

v_gene: TRBV5-1
len: 13
abundance: -
CDR3aa: CASSQGTSYEQYF

v_gene: TRBV30
len: 15
abundance: -
CDR3aa: CAWRGPGAFTDTQYF

v_gene: TRBV19
len: 17
abundance: -
CDR3aa: CASSVRRQLTSYNEQFF

v_gene: TRBV28
len: 15
abundance: -
CDR3aa: CASSSGYGSTDTQYF

v_gene: TRBV28
len: 16
abundance: -
CDR3aa: CASSPWLAGGIYEQFF

v_gene: TRBV7-9
len: 13
abundance: -
CDR3aa: CASSLGSGGTIYF

v_gene: TRBV5-1
len: 14
abundance: once
CDR3aa: CASSTRQADEKLFF

v_gene: TRBV5-1
len: 14
abundance: -
CDR3aa: CASSLEAGIYGYTF

v_gene: TRBV6-5
len: 15
abundance: -
CDR3aa: CASTEESGGPDTQYF

v_gene: TRBV6-5
len: 14
abundance: -
CDR3aa: CASRKIAIQETQYF

v_gene: TRBV4-1
len: 16
abundance: few
CDR3aa: CASSQYIAGAPSEQFF

v_gene: TRBV27
len: 20
abundance: -
CDR3aa: CAFSGTGRVWGLSNSETQYF

v_gene: TRBV5-6
len: 16
abundance: few
CDR3aa: CASSQQGLAGSNEQFF

v_gene: TRBV7-9
len: 17
abundance: -
CDR3aa: CASSAQGIRSGANVLTF

v_gene: TRBV5-1
len: 16
abundance: -
CDR3aa: CASSLARLALHNEQFF

v_gene: TRBV4-1
len: 15
abundance: -
CDR3aa: CASSPTDRIGSPLHF

v_gene: TRBV5-1
len: 15
abundance: once
CDR3aa: CASSLETGGVSEQYF

v_gene: TRBV6-1
len: 16
abundance: few
CDR3aa: CASSEVWSGGSQPQHF

v_gene: TRBV6-2/TRBV6-3
len: 17
abundance: once
CDR3aa: CASSYPTTGGESYEQYF

v_gene: TRBV29-1
len: 17
abundance: -
CDR3aa: CSVDQGGYLYTYNEQFF

v_gene: TRBV6-5
len: 13
abundance: -
CDR3aa: CATRTAWGTEAFF

v_gene: TRBV24-1
len: 15
abundance: -
CDR3aa: CATSDSAVSAETQYF

v_gene: TRBV28
len: 17
abundance: -
CDR3aa: CASSWLGPSGNTGELFF

v_gene: TRBV28
len: 14
abundance: -
CDR3aa: CASRPTGSQETQYF

v_gene: TRBV2
len: 16
abundance: -
CDR3aa: CASSRGLAGQQETQYF